This TCR beta chain was recorded in a study of shared clonotypes between healthy human individuals. Study conclusions and caveats: Compared with memory subsets, naive subsets generally had larger estimated richness. Rarefaction showed that sequencing of sorted subsets was incomplete (despite large depth).

The CDR3 contains 13 residues. V shed 6 bases, J shed 9 bases, and the junction held 5 bases outside the gene matches. From germline, CDR1 is SQVTM and CDR2 ANQGSEA. TCRdb keeps only in-frame clones here, not all; method: immunoSEQ multiplex PCR. The sample gives 550,000 to 650,000 clones, around 96% of which show up once; less than 0.13% is in the top ten. Only CD45RO-negative cells positively selected for CCR7 counted as naive CD8 cells, so terminally differentiated effector memory CD45RA+ cells were excluded. In the case of this clone: Its antigen is unknown.

The TCR comes from a woman aged 25 to 45 in good health. The chain links TRBV29-1 to TRBJ2-1; 13 nucleotides line up with TRBD2. Source material: naive CD8+ T cells sorted from blood. The CDR3 loop reads CSVWTSGSGEQFF. The CDR3 nucleotides are TGCAGCGTCTGGACTAGCGGGAGTGGTGAGCAGTTCTTC.